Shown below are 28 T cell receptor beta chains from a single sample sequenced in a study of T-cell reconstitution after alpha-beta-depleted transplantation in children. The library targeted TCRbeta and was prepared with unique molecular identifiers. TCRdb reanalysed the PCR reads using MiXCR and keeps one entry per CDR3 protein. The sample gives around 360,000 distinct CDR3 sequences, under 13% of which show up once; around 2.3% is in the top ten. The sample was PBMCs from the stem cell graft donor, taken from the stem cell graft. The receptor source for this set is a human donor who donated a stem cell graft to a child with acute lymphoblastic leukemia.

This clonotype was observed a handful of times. CDR3 loop: CASARGGLVNTGELFF. CDR3 sequence (DNA): TGCGCCAGCGCGCGGGGGGGGCTAGTAAACACCGGGGAGCTGTTTTTT. The chain combines TRBV4-1 with TRBJ2-2, with 9 bases identical to TRBD2. This CDR3 region has 16 residues. Germline assignment: CDR1 MGHRA and CDR2 YSYEKL. V shed 8 bases and J 2 bases; nucleotides not matched to a gene: 9.

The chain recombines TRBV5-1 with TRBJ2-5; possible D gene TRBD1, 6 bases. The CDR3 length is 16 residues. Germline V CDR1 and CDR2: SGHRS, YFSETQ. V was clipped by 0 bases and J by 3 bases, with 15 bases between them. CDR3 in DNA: TGCGCCAGCAGCTTGGCCCTAACGGCAGGGGAAGAGACCCAGTACTTC. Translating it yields CASSLALTAGEETQYF.

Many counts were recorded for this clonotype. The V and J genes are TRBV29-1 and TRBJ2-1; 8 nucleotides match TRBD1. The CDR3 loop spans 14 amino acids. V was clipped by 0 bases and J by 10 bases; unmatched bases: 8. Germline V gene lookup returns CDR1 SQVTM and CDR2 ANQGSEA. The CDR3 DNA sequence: TGCAGCGTTGAAGAGGCGGACAGGGTGGGAGAGCAGTTCTTC. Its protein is CSVEEADRVGEQFF.

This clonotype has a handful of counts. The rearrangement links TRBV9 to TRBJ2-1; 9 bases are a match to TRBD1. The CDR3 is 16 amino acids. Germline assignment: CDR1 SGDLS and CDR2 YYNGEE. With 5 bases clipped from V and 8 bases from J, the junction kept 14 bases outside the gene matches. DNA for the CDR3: TGTGCCAGCAGGAGGACAGGGGTACGGGAGTTTCATGAGCAGTTCTTC. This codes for CASRRTGVREFHEQFF.

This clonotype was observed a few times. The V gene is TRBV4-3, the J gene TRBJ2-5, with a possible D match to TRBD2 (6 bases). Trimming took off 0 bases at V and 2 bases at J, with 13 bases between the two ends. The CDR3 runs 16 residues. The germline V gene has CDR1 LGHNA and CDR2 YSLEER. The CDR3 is CASSQDWAGRQETQYF. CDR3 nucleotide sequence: TGCGCCAGCAGCCAAGATTGGGCAGGGAGGCAAGAGACCCAGTACTTC.

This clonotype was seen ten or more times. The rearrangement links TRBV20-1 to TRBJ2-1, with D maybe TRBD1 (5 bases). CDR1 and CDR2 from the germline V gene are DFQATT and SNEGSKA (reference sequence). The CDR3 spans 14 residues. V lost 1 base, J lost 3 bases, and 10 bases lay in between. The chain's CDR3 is CSARGQGDYNEQFF. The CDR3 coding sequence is TGCAGTGCTAGAGGGCAGGGTGACTACAATGAGCAGTTCTTC.

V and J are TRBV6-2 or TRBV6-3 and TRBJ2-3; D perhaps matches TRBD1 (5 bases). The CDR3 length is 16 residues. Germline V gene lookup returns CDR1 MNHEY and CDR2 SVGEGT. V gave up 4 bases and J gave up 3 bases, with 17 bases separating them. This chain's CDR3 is CASSFLTGKATDTQYF. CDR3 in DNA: TGTGCCAGCAGTTTCCTCACAGGAAAAGCTACAGATACGCAGTATTTT.

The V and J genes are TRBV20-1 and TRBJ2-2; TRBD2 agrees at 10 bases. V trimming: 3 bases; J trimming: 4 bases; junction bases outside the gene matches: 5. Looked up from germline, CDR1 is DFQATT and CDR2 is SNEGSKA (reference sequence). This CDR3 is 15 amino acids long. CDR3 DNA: TGCAGTGCTAGGACTAGCGGGCGCTTCACCGGGGAGCTGTTTTTT. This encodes CSARTSGRFTGELFF.

The CDR3 loop reads CASSVENRGGANVLTF. The CDR3 bases are TGTGCCAGCAGCGTAGAGAACCGGGGTGGGGCCAACGTCCTGACTTTC. J is TRBJ2-6 and V is TRBV9, with a possible D match to TRBD2 (5 bases). The V end was cut by 0 bases, the J end by 3 bases, with 10 bases between. The CDR3 runs to 16 residues. CDR1 and CDR2 from the germline V gene are SGDLS and YYNGEE. Using reference TRBV9 and TRBJ2-6 for the parts outside the CDR3, the full variable domain is DSGVTQTPKHLITATGQRVTLRCSPRSGDLSVYWYQQSLDQGLQFLIQYYNGEERAKGNILERFSAQQFPDLHSELNLSSLELGDSALYFCASSVENRGGANVLTFGAGSRLTVL.

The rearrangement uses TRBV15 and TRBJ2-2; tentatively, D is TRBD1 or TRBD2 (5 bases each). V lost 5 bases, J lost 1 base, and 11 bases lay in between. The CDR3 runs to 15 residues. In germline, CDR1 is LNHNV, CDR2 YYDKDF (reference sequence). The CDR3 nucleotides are TGTGCCACCAGCTCCGGGACGGTGAACACCGGGGAGCTGTTTTTT. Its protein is CATSSGTVNTGELFF.

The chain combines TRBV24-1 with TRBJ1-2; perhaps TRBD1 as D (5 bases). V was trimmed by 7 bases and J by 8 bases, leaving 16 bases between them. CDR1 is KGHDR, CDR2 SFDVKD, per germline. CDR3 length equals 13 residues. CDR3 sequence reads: CATSESGTQGYTF. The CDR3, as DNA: TGTGCCACCAGCGAATCCGGGACGCAGGGCTACACCTTC.

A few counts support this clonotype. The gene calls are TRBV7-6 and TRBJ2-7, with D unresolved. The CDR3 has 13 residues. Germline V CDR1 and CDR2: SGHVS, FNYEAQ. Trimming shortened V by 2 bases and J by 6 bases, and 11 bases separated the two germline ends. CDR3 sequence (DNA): TGTGCCAGCAGCTTATTTGGGCAGACCGAGCAGTACTTC. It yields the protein CASSLFGQTEQYF. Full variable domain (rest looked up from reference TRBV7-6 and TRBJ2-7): GAGVSQSPRYKVTKRGQDVALRCDPISGHVSLYWYRQALGQGPEFLTYFNYEAQQDKSGLPNDRFSAERPEGSISTLTIQRTEQRDSAMYRCASSLFGQTEQYFGPGTRLTVT.

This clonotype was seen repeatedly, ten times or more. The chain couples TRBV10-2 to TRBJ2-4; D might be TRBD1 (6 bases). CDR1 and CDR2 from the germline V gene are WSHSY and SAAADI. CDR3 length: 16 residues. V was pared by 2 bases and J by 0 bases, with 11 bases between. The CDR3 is CASSEGAGVAKNIQYF. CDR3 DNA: TGCGCCAGCAGTGAGGGGGCAGGGGTAGCCAAAAACATTCAGTACTTC.

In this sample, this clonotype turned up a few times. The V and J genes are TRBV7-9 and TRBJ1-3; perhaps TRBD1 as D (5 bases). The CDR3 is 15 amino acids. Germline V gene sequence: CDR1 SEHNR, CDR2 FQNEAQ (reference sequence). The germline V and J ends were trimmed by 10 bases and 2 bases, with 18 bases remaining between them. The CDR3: CATVPMGRAGNTIYF. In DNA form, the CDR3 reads TGTGCCACCGTCCCTATGGGGCGTGCTGGAAACACCATATATTTT. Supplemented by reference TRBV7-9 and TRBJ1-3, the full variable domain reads DTGVSQNPRHKITKRGQNVTFRCDPISEHNRLYWYRQTLGQGPEFLTYFQNEAQLEKSRLLSDRFSAERPKGSFSTLEIQRTEQGDSAMYLCATVPMGRAGNTIYFGEGSWLTVV.

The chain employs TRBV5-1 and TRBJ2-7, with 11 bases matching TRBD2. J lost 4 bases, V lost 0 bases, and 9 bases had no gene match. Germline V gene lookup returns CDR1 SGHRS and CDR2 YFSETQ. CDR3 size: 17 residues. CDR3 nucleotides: TGCGCCAGCAGCTTGGATCCCCTAGCGGGAGGAGCTTACGAGCAGTACTTC. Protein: CASSLDPLAGGAYEQYF.

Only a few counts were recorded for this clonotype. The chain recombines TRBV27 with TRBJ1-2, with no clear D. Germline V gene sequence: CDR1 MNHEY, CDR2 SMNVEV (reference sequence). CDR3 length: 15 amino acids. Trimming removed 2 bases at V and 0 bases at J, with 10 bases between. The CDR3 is CASSLGREANYGYTF. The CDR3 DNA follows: TGTGCCAGCAGTTTAGGTAGGGAGGCTAACTATGGCTACACCTTC.

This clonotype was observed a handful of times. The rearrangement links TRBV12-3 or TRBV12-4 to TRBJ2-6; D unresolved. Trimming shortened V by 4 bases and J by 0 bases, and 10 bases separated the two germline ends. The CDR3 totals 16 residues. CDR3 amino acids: CASSSAGSSGANVLTF. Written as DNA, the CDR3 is TGTGCCAGCAGTTCAGCCGGGTCCTCTGGGGCCAACGTCCTGACTTTC.

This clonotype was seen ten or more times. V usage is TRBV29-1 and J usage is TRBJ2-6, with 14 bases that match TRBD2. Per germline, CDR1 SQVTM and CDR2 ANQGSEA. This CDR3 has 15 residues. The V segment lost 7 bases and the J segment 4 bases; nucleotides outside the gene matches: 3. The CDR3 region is CSGLAGGVGANVLTF. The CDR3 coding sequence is TGCAGCGGACTAGCGGGAGGGGTAGGGGCCAACGTCCTGACTTTC.

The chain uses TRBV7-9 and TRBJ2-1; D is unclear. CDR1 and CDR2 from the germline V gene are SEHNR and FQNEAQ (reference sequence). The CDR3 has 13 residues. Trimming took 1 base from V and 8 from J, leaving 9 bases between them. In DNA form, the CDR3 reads TGTGCCAGCAGCTTAGGCCCAGGCTATGAGCAGTTCTTC. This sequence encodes CASSLGPGYEQFF.

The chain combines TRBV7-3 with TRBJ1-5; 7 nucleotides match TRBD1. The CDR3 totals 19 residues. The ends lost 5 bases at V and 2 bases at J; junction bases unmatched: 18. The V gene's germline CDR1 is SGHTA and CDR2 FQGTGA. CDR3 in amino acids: CASSPPGQNIFPCNQPQHF. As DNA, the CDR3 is TGTGCCAGCAGCCCCCCGGGACAGAATATATTCCCATGCAATCAGCCCCAGCATTTT. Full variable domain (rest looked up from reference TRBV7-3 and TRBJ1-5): GAGVSQTPSNKVTEKGKYVELRCDPISGHTALYWYRQSLGQGPEFLIYFQGTGAADDSGLPNDRFFAVRPEGSVSTLKIQRTERGDSAVYLCASSPPGQNIFPCNQPQHFGDGTRLSIL.

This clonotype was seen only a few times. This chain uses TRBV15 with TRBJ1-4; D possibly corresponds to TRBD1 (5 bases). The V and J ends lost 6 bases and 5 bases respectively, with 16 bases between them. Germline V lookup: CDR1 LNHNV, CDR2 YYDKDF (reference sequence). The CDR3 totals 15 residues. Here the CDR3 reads CATSLNLGANEKLFF. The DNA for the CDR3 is TGTGCCACCAGTCTGAATCTAGGGGCCAATGAAAAACTGTTTTTT.

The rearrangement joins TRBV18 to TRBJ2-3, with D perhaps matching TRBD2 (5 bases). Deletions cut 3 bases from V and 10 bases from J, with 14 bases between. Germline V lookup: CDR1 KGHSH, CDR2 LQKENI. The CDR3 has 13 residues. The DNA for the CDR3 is TGTGCCAGCTCACCTCCACTAGGCTGGGCGCAGTATTTT. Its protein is CASSPPLGWAQYF.

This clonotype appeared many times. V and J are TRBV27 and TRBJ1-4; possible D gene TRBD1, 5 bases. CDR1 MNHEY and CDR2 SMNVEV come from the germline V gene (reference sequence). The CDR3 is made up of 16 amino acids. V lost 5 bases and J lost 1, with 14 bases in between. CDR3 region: CASSTLRQGTNEKLFF. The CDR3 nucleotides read TGTGCCAGCAGTACCCTACGGCAGGGAACTAATGAAAAACTGTTTTTT.

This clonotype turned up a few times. For the CDR3, the DNA is TGCAGTGCCAGTCGGCTAGCGGGAGAATTCGCCAAAGAGACCCAGTACTTC. It is translated as CSASRLAGEFAKETQYF. This chain links TRBV20-1 with TRBJ2-5; 10 bases match TRBD2. V was pared by 6 bases and J by 3 bases, with 16 bases of the junction left unmatched. From germline, CDR1 is DFQATT and CDR2 SNEGSKA (reference sequence). The CDR3 loop spans 17 amino acids.

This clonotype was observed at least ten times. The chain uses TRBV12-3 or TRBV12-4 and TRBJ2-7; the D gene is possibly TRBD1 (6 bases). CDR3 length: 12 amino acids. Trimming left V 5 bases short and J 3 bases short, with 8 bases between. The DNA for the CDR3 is TGTGCCAGCAGTACGGACAGCTACGAGCAGTACTTC. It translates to CASSTDSYEQYF.

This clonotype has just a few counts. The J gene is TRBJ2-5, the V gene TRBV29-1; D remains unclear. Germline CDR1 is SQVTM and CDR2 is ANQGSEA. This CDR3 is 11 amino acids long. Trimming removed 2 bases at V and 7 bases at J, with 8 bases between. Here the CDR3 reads CSVEISVTQYF. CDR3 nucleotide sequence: TGCAGCGTTGAAATAAGTGTGACCCAGTACTTC.

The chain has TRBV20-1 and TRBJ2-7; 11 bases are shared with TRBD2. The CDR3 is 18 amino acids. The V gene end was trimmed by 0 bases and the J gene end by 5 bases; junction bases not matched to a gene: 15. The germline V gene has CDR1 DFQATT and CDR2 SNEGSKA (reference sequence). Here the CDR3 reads CSARDRTSGRSGAHEQYF. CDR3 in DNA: TGCAGTGCTAGAGATCGTACTAGCGGGAGATCAGGGGCCCACGAGCAGTACTTC.

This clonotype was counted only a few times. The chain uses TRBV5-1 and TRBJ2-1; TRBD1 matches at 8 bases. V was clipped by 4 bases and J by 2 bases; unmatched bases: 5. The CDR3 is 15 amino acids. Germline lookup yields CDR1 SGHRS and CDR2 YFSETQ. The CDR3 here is CASSLRQGTYNEQFF. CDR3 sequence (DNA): TGCGCCAGCAGCCTCCGACAGGGGACCTACAATGAGCAGTTCTTC.